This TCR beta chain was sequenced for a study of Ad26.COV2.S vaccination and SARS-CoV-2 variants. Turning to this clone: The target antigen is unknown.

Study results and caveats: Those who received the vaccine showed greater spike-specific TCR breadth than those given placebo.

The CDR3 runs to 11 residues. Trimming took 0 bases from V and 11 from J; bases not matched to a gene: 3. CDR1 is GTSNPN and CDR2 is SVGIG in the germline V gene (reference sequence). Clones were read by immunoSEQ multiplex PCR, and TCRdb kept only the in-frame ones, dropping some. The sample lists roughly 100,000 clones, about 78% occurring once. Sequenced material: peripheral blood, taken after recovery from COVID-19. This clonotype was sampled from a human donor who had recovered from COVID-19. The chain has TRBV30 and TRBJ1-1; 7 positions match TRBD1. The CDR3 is CAWSVGGGAFF. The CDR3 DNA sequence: TGTGCCTGGAGTGTAGGGGGCGGGGCTTTCTTT.